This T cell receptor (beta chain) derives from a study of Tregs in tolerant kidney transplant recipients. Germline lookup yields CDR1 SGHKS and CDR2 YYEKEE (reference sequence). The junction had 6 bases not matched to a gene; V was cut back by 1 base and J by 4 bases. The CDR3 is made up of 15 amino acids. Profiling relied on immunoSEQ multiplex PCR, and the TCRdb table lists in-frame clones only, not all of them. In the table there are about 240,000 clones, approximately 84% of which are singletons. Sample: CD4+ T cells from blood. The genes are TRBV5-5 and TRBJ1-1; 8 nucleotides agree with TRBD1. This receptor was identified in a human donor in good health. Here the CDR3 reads CASSLRTGWATEAFF. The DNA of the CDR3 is TGTGCCAGCAGCTTGAGGACAGGGTGGGCCACTGAAGCTTTCTTT.